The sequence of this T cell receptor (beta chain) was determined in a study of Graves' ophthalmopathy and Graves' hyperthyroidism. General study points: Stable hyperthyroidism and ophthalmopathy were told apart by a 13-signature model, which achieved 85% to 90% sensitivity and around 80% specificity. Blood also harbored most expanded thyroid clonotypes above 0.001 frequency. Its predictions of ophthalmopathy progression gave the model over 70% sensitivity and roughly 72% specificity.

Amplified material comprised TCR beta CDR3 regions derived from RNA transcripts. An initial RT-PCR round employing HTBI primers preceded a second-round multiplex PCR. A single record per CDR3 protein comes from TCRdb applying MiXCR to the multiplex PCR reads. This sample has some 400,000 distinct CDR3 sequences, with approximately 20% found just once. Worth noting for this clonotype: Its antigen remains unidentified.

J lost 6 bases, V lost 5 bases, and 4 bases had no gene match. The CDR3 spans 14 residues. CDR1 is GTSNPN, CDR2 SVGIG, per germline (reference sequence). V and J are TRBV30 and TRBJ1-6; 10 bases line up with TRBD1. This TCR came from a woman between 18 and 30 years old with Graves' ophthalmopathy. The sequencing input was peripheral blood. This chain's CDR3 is CAWGTGAVNSPLHF. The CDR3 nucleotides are TGTGCCTGGGGGACAGGGGCCGTTAATTCACCCCTCCACTTT.